A single sample gave rise to the 12 T cell receptor beta chains below, sequenced in a study of T cell responses to AZD1222 COVID-19 vaccine. The repertoire was sequenced with immunoSEQ multiplex PCR; TCRdb's copy has only in-frame clones and lacks some. Seen here are 200,000 or so clones, roughly 92% observed once, and the top ten hold over 0.95%. The sample here was peripheral blood, taken 28 days after the second AZD1222 dose. These receptors were taken from an adult who received the AZD1222 COVID-19 vaccine.

This chain links TRBV5-1 with TRBJ2-2; D might be TRBD1 (6 bases). Germline CDR1 and CDR2: SGHRS and YFSETQ. The CDR3 extends over 15 amino acids. Trimming shortened V by 4 bases and J by 1 base, and 11 bases separated the two germline ends. CDR3 in amino acids: CASSPDRRNTGELFF. The CDR3 region has the DNA TGCGCCAGCAGCCCCGACAGGAGGAACACCGGGGAGCTGTTTTTT.

The chain links TRBV7-2 to TRBJ1-6; TRBD1 agrees at 7 bases. V lost 7 bases and J lost 10; bases outside the gene matches: 13. CDR1 is SGHTA, CDR2 FQGNSA, per germline. The CDR3 sequence is 15 residues long. CDR3 DNA sequence: TGTGCCAGCAACAAGCCCCGAGGGGGCGCCTCACCCCTCCACTTT. Translation: CASNKPRGGASPLHF.

This clone was observed a few times. The junction differs from germline at one of its ends, possibly a read error. This chain connects TRBV15 to TRBJ1-2; TRBD1 might be the D (6 bases). The CDR3 extends over 13 amino acids. The germline gives CDR1 LNHNV, CDR2 YYDKDF (reference sequence). Here the CDR3 DNA reads TGTGCCACCAGCAGAGGGCAGGGGTTTCTCCTCTCATTC. Translation gives CATSRGQGFLLSF.

The CDR3 coding sequence is TGTGCCAGCAGCCTCCTTACGGGGCAGGGCGGGACCCAGTACTTC. As protein: CASSLLTGQGGTQYF. The chain links TRBV3-1 (or the pseudogene TRBV3-2) to TRBJ2-5; D assignment may be TRBD1 or TRBD2 (5 bases each). Per the germline V gene, CDR1 is LGHDT and CDR2 is YNNKEL (reference sequence). V was shortened by 4 bases and J by 7 bases, with 19 bases between the two germline ends. This CDR3 is built from 15 residues.

This clone was picked up one time. The V call is TRBV2, the J call TRBJ2-5; TRBD1 agrees at 9 bases. The germline gives CDR1 SNHLY, CDR2 FYNNEI. J was trimmed by 7 bases and V by 7 bases; bases with no gene match: 10. The CDR3 consists of 14 residues. For the CDR3, the DNA is TGTGCCAGCACCCTGACAGGGGGGTCTGGGACCCAGTACTTC. The encoded protein is CASTLTGGSGTQYF.

J is TRBJ2-7 and V is TRBV6-4; 7 bases align to TRBD1. Germline CDR1 reads MRHNA; CDR2 reads SNTAGT. V lost 4 bases and J lost 7; bases outside the gene matches: 7. This CDR3 is 13 amino acids long. CDR3 protein: CASSAETGLEQYF. The CDR3 DNA reads as TGTGCCAGCAGTGCTGAGACAGGGCTGGAGCAGTACTTC.

The chain has TRBV6-5 and TRBJ1-2; D perhaps matches TRBD1 (5 bases). Looked up from germline, CDR1 is MNHEY and CDR2 is SVGAGI. The ends were cut back, 7 bases at V and 0 bases at J, with 9 bases in the middle. This CDR3 is built from 13 residues. CDR3 protein: CASIGTANYGYTF. CDR3 sequence (DNA): TGTGCCAGCATCGGGACGGCTAACTATGGCTACACCTTC.

Only one count was recorded for this clone. This CDR3 reads CSVLPSSNYGYTF. In DNA, the CDR3 is TGCAGCGTCCTCCCCAGCTCTAACTATGGCTACACCTTC. The genes are TRBV29-1 and TRBJ1-2, with no clear D. The CDR3 runs to 13 residues. Germline V gene lookup returns CDR1 SQVTM and CDR2 ANQGSEA. V was cut by 6 bases and J by 0 bases, with 11 bases left in between.

The V call is TRBV5-6, the J call TRBJ2-3, with 12 bases aligning to TRBD2. Germline V gene data show CDR1 as SGHDT and CDR2 as YYEEEE. The CDR3 spans 17 residues. Trimming took 0 bases from V and 2 from J; bases not matched to a gene: 4. CDR3 sequence: CASSLALAGGITDTQYF. DNA for the CDR3: TGTGCCAGCAGCTTGGCACTAGCGGGGGGTATCACAGATACGCAGTATTTT.

This clone was picked up one time. The chain has TRBV7-3 and TRBJ2-3; weak D call: TRBD2 (6 bases). This CDR3 has 15 residues. Germline-derived CDR1 and CDR2 are SGHTA and FQGTGA. V was clipped by 4 bases and J by 1 base, with 12 bases between them. CDR3 coding DNA: TGTGCCAGCAGCTCAGCGGTAGCGGGCACAGATACGCAGTATTTT. This translates into CASSSAVAGTDTQYF.

The J gene is TRBJ2-3, the V gene TRBV7-2; D remains ambiguous. With 4 bases removed from V and 4 bases from J, the gap between germline ends came to 12 bases. The CDR3 has 14 residues. Germline V gene data show CDR1 as SGHTA and CDR2 as FQGNSA. CDR3 nucleotides: TGTGCCAGCAGCTCCCGCAGGATTTCAGATACGCAGTATTTT. Translated, it gives CASSSRRISDTQYF. Complete variable domain (other parts from reference TRBV7-2 and TRBJ2-3): GAGVSQSPSNKVTEKGKDVELRCDPISGHTALYWYRQSLGQGLEFLIYFQGNSAPDKSGLPSDRFSAERTGGSVSTLTIQRTQQEDSAVYLCASSSRRISDTQYFGPGTRLTVL.

This clone was recorded a few times. This chain joins TRBV4-1 and TRBJ2-1; unclear D gene. The V gene's germline CDR1 is MGHRA and CDR2 YSYEKL. V gave up 4 bases and J gave up 2 bases, with 18 bases separating them. CDR3 size: 17 residues. CDR3 DNA: TGCGCCAGCAGCCGTACCCGGTTGGGCAGTACCTACAATGAGCAGTTCTTC. Its translation: CASSRTRLGSTYNEQFF.